The sequence of this TCR beta chain was determined in a study of OX40 agonist ivuxolimab in advanced cancers. Looking at the study overall: A partial response was reached by three patients: one with hepatocellular carcinoma and two with cutaneous melanoma.

Assay used: immunoSEQ multiplex PCR; TCRdb lists only in-frame clones, some missing. The sample lists fewer than 80,000 clones, roughly nine tenths occurring once. The source of this sequence is an adult with an advanced solid tumor such as melanoma, head and neck, liver or kidney cancer. Here the sequenced sample was CD4+ or CD8+ T cells sorted from blood, taken in a trial of the OX40 agonist ivuxolimab.

The CDR3 spells CASSAHYEQYF. In DNA, the CDR3 is TGTGCCAGCAGTGCCCACTACGAGCAGTACTTC. The genes are TRBV28 and TRBJ2-7, with D unclear. The V gene lost 5 bases and the J gene lost 3 bases, with 5 bases spanning the gap. This CDR3 has 11 amino acids. Germline V gene sequence: CDR1 MDHEN, CDR2 SYDVKM.